The rows below give T cell receptor beta chains drawn from one sample of a study of CD8 T cells in ankylosing spondylitis. TCRdb redid the calling of the 5' RACE reads with MiXCR, one entry per CDR3 protein. This sample carries 750,000 to 850,000 distinct CDR3 sequences, 10% to 15% of them seen once, and the ten largest clones take 0.51%. Sequencing input: blood, either unsorted or a sorted T cell fraction (not recorded which). The receptors shown here come from a male donor with ankylosing spondylitis. Each CDR3 is given with its conserved first and last residue. Each record gives: clone size, V gene, J gene, D gene, CDR3 protein, CDR3 DNA. D genes are given only for firm matches. Clone size appears in some rows only: once, few, many, or a class for an expanded clone.

many	TRBV29-1	TRBJ2-3	.	CSVVGTEGNTDTQYF	TGCAGCGTTGTTGGGACCGAAGGAAACACAGATACGCAGTATTTT
.	TRBV6-1	TRBJ2-3	.	CASTNRVPTDTQYF	TGTGCCAGCACTAATAGAGTCCCCACAGATACGCAGTATTTT
few	TRBV20-1	TRBJ2-5	TRBD1	CSATPGQEQETQYF	TGCAGTGCCACGCCGGGACAGGAACAAGAGACCCAGTACTTC
few	TRBV20-1	TRBJ2-3	TRBD1	CRLTGGGDTQYF	TGCAGACTGACAGGGGGCGGAGATACGCAGTATTTT
.	TRBV5-6	TRBJ1-2	.	CASSLWPGYGYTF	TGTGCCAGCAGCTTGTGGCCCGGCTATGGCTACACCTTC
few	TRBV7-9	TRBJ2-2	TRBD2	CASSPAGGFTGELFF	TGTGCCAGCAGCCCGGCGGGAGGGTTCACCGGGGAGCTGTTTTTT
many	TRBV15	TRBJ2-1	.	CATSTEDRTIHNEQFF	TGTGCCACCAGCACCGAAGACCGGACCATCCACAATGAGCAGTTCTTC
.	TRBV20-1	TRBJ2-7	.	CSASPPGASVDYEQYF	TGCAGTGCTAGCCCGCCAGGGGCTAGCGTTGACTACGAGCAGTACTTC
many	TRBV11-2	TRBJ2-5	TRBD2	CASSQREGRFFQETQYF	TGTGCCAGCAGCCAGCGGGAGGGCCGTTTTTTCCAAGAGACCCAGTACTTC
many	TRBV20-1	TRBJ2-1	.	CSARGARGAGYNEQFF	TGCAGTGCTAGAGGGGCCCGGGGGGCCGGCTACAATGAGCAGTTCTTC
many	TRBV5-1	TRBJ2-3	.	CASSLGHVSTDTQYF	TGCGCCAGCAGCTTGGGGCACGTAAGCACAGATACGCAGTATTTT
few	TRBV9	TRBJ2-5	.	CASSVGPGQETQYF	TGTGCCAGCAGCGTAGGTCCGGGGCAAGAGACCCAGTACTTC
few	TRBV4-1	TRBJ2-5	TRBD2	CASSPGEGRETQYF	TGCGCCAGCAGCCCCGGGGAGGGCCGGGAGACCCAGTACTTC
few	TRBV6-1	TRBJ2-6	.	CASSTGRTSGANVLTF	TGTGCCAGCAGCACCGGACGGACCTCTGGGGCCAACGTCCTGACTTTC
few	TRBV5-1	TRBJ1-1	TRBD1	CASTLGTVMNTEAFF	TGCGCCAGCACCCTGGGGACAGTCATGAACACTGAAGCTTTCTTT
.	TRBV2	TRBJ1-2	TRBD1	CASRGLDRANGYTF	TGTGCCAGCAGAGGATTAGACAGGGCCAATGGCTACACCTTC
few	TRBV3-1	TRBJ1-6	.	CASSQDLRAPLHF	TGTGCCAGCAGCCAAGATCTAAGGGCACCCCTCCACTTT
few	TRBV18	TRBJ2-2	TRBD1	CASSPMTGTGRSGELFF	TGTGCCAGCTCACCAATGACCGGGACAGGGAGGTCCGGGGAGCTGTTTTTT
.	TRBV10-3	TRBJ2-2	TRBD2	CAITAGGELFF	TGTGCCATCACAGCGGGAGGGGAGCTGTTTTTT
.	TRBV20-1	TRBJ2-4	.	CSGSTGTKNIQYF	TGCAGTGGTTCGACAGGGACTAAAAACATTCAGTACTTC
many	TRBV2	TRBJ1-4	.	CASRKGWYEKLFF	TGTGCCAGCAGGAAGGGGTGGTATGAAAAACTGTTTTTT
many	TRBV27	TRBJ2-7	.	CATNTGYEQYF	TGTGCCACTAACACCGGCTACGAGCAGTACTTC
.	TRBV4-2	TRBJ1-1	.	CASSQVGRPNTEAFF	TGTGCCAGCAGCCAAGTAGGCAGGCCGAACACTGAAGCTTTCTTT
.	TRBV6-2/TRBV6-3	TRBJ2-4	TRBD2	CASSFRGLAGAPLAKNIQYF	TGTGCCAGCAGTTTCCGGGGACTAGCGGGAGCGCCACTAGCCAAAAACATTCAGTACTTC
few	TRBV27	TRBJ1-2	TRBD1	CASSFGGTGEGYTF	TGTGCCAGCAGTTTTGGGGGGACAGGGGAAGGCTACACCTTC
.	TRBV9	TRBJ2-1	.	CASSVGLEQGHEQFF	TGTGCCAGCAGCGTAGGTTTGGAACAGGGACATGAGCAGTTCTTC
.	TRBV2	TRBJ1-2	.	CASSLNAGYTF	TGTGCCAGCAGTTTGAATGCTGGCTACACCTTC
many	TRBV20-1	TRBJ1-1	.	CSESGPAGDTEAFF	TGCAGTGAATCCGGACCCGCGGGGGACACTGAAGCTTTCTTT
.	TRBV4-2	TRBJ2-3	TRBD2	CASSTRGLAGEDTQYF	TGTGCCAGCTCGACTCGGGGACTAGCGGGGGAAGATACGCAGTATTTT
.	TRBV5-6	TRBJ1-1	.	CASSLNRVGEAFF	TGTGCCAGCAGCTTGAACAGGGTTGGTGAAGCTTTCTTT
.	TRBV20-1	TRBJ1-2	.	CCARGRGPSGGYTF	TGCTGTGCTAGAGGAAGGGGCCCCAGTGGTGGCTACACCTTC
many	TRBV15	TRBJ2-3	.	CATSRDWAARGSDTQYF	TGTGCCACCAGCAGAGATTGGGCTGCCAGGGGATCAGATACGCAGTATTTT
.	TRBV18	TRBJ1-1	.	CASSPLAGVGMNTEAFF	TGTGCCAGCTCACCATTAGCAGGGGTTGGGATGAACACTGAAGCTTTCTTT
few	TRBV5-6	TRBJ1-2	TRBD1	CASSAQGVPYYGYTF	TGTGCCAGCAGCGCCCAGGGGGTGCCTTACTATGGCTACACCTTC
.	TRBV10-3	TRBJ2-7	.	CAIRGASGPYEQYF	TGTGCCATCAGGGGGGCTAGCGGCCCCTACGAGCAGTACTTC
.	TRBV7-2	TRBJ2-3	.	CASSLLVEAGTQYF	TGTGCCAGCAGCTTACTGGTTGAGGCAGGTACGCAGTATTTT
few	TRBV28	TRBJ2-6	.	CASHISGANVLTF	TGTGCCAGCCACATCTCTGGGGCCAACGTCCTGACTTTC
.	TRBV7-2	TRBJ2-5	TRBD1	CASSLAGTETETQYF	TGTGCCAGCAGCTTAGCGGGGACAGAAACGGAGACCCAGTACTTC
few	TRBV11-2	TRBJ1-1	.	CASSFTRNTEAFF	TGTGCCAGCAGCTTCACCAGGAACACTGAAGCTTTCTTT
.	TRBV5-1	TRBJ1-2	TRBD1	CASSVTGGNNYGYTF	TGCGCCAGCAGCGTCACAGGGGGCAACAACTATGGCTACACCTTC
few	TRBV4-2	TRBJ2-7	.	CASSRERVQRQYF	TGTGCCAGCAGCCGGGAGAGGGTTCAGAGGCAGTACTTC
many	TRBV29-1	TRBJ1-2	.	CSVTRAGYYGYTF	TGCAGCGTAACGAGGGCAGGGTACTATGGCTACACCTTC
.	TRBV29-1	TRBJ1-1	.	CSVRGQGTEAFF	TGCAGCGTCAGGGGCCAAGGAACTGAAGCTTTCTTT
.	TRBV5-1	TRBJ2-1	.	CASSDGQPTTNEQFF	TGCGCCAGCAGCGACGGACAGCCTACCACCAATGAGCAGTTCTTC
.	TRBV2	TRBJ1-5	.	CASKRGNSNQPQHF	TGTGCCAGCAAGAGGGGAAATAGCAATCAGCCCCAGCATTTT
few	TRBV2	TRBJ2-7	.	CASSARGAYEQYF	TGTGCCAGCAGTGCGAGGGGAGCCTACGAGCAGTACTTC
many	TRBV5-1	TRBJ1-2	TRBD1	CASHLGTANYGYTF	TGCGCCAGCCACCTTGGGACAGCTAACTATGGCTACACCTTC
few	TRBV20-1	TRBJ2-7	.	CSARPVSYEQYF	TGCAGTGCTCGACCCGTCTCCTACGAGCAGTACTTC
many	TRBV29-1	TRBJ2-7	TRBD1	CSVSGQGSYEQYF	TGCAGCGTCAGCGGACAGGGGAGCTACGAGCAGTACTTC
many	TRBV20-1	TRBJ2-7	TRBD2	CSASVDGGGEQYF	TGCAGTGCTTCGGTAGACGGGGGGGGAGAGCAGTACTTC
few	TRBV29-1	TRBJ2-5	TRBD1	CSGRTGIRETQYF	TGCAGCGGGAGGACAGGGATTAGGGAGACCCAGTACTTC